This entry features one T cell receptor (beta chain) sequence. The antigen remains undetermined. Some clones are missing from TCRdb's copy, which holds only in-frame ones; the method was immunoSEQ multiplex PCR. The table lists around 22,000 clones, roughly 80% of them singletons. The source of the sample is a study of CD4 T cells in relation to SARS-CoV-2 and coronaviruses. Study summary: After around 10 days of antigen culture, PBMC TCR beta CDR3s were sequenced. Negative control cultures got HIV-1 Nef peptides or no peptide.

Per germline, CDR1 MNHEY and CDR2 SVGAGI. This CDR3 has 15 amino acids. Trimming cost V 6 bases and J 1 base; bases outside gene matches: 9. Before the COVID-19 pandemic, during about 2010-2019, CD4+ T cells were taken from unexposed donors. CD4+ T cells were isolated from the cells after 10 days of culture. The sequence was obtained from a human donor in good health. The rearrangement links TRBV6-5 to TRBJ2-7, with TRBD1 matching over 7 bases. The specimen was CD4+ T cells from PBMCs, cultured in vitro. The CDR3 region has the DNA TGTGCCAGCAGCCGAGGTTGGGGACAGTCCTACGAGCAGTACTTC. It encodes CASSRGWGQSYEQYF.